This TCR beta chain was found in a study of Graves' ophthalmopathy and Graves' hyperthyroidism. From fresh peripheral blood, 8.5 to 10 ml in volume, the PBMCs were obtained. Amplifying from RNA transcripts, the study obtained TCR beta CDR3 regions. HTBI primers were employed in first-round RT-PCR, then a second-round multiplex PCR followed. TCRdb passed the multiplex PCR reads through MiXCR, listing each CDR3 protein once. The table includes 40,000 or so distinct CDR3 sequences, 45% to 55% detected once. The germline V gene encodes CDR1 DFQATT and CDR2 SNEGSKA (reference sequence). Trimming removed 7 bases from V and 7 bases from J; junction bases left unmatched: 9. The CDR3 loop spans 13 amino acids.

Sequenced input: peripheral blood. The clonotype was recovered from an adult woman with stable Graves' hyperthyroidism. The V and J genes are TRBV20-1 and TRBJ1-2, with 10 positions matching TRBD1. This chain's CDR3 is CSGQTGGASGYTF. Here the CDR3 DNA reads TGCAGTGGCCAGACAGGGGGCGCATCTGGCTACACCTTC.